This record covers a single T cell receptor (beta chain). This sample is part of a study of blood T cell repertoires in COVID-19. Study overall: Donors in the United States, Italy and Spain gave samples during acute or convalescent COVID-19. T cells, B-cell-depleted T cells, or PBMCs supplied cDNA or gDNA.

Per the authors' pipeline: Amplification of reference gene primers was used by the study to estimate nucleated cell counts. Data came from immunoSEQ multiplex PCR; TCRdb stores just in-frame clones and leaves some out. D and trimming were read from the DNA, whereas the V and J calls and clone size are those reported in that table. The data contain fewer than 40,000 clones, more than 85% of them seen just once; the ten biggest clones take up about 23%. The sequencing sample was made of peripheral blood. This TCR was recovered from a woman aged 80 or older with active or convalescent COVID-19.

The CDR3 protein is CASFSGQGVHGYTF. In nucleotides, the CDR3 is TGCGCCAGCTTTTCGGGACAGGGCGTCCATGGCTACACCTTC. This chain links TRBV5-1 with TRBJ1-2; the match to TRBD1 covers 9 bases. CDR3 length equals 14 residues. The V gene end was trimmed by 7 bases and the J gene end by 6 bases; junction bases not matched to a gene: 10. The germline V gene encodes CDR1 SGHRS and CDR2 YFSETQ.